One and the same sample provided the 31 T cell receptor beta chains below, sequenced in a study of blood T cell repertoires in COVID-19. This table comes from immunoSEQ multiplex PCR, and its TCRdb copy is limited to in-frame clones, with some not included. The sample contains about 180,000 clones, more than 70% of which appear only once. Material for sequencing was PBMCs or T cells enriched from blood (not recorded which). The origin of the receptors is a woman in her twenties or thirties who had recovered from COVID-19.

The V call is TRBV3-1 (or the pseudogene TRBV3-2), the J call TRBJ2-2; 9 bases align to TRBD1. The junction had 6 bases not matched to a gene; V was cut back by 0 bases and J by 4 bases. The CDR3 sequence is 17 residues long. From germline, CDR1 is LGHDT and CDR2 YNNKEL (reference sequence). CDR3 nucleotides: TGTGCCAGCAGCCAAGATGAAGGACAGGGGACCACCGGGGAGCTGTTTTTT. It yields the protein CASSQDEGQGTTGELFF.

The V call is TRBV5-1, the J call TRBJ1-1, with 7 bases fitting TRBD1. Germline V gene data show CDR1 as SGHRS and CDR2 as YFSETQ. The V and J ends lost 0 bases and 4 bases, in that order; junction bases with no gene match: 3. This CDR3 contains 14 residues. The CDR3 protein is CASSLGQGGTEAFF. CDR3 DNA sequence: TGCGCCAGCAGCTTGGGCCAGGGGGGCACTGAAGCTTTCTTT.

The V and J genes are TRBV5-1 and TRBJ2-6; 7 bases are shared with TRBD1. The CDR3 is 15 amino acids. Germline V gives CDR1 SGHRS, CDR2 YFSETQ. Unmatched junction bases numbered 3, after V lost 4 bases and J lost 2 bases. CDR3 region: CASSQGQAGANVLTF. The CDR3 nucleotides are TGCGCCAGCAGCCAAGGACAGGCTGGGGCCAACGTCCTGACTTTC.

V is TRBV19 and J is TRBJ2-4; 7 bases map to TRBD1. This CDR3 has 15 amino acids. V dropped 3 bases and J dropped 5; count of bases not matched to a gene: 7. The germline gives CDR1 LNHDA, CDR2 SQIVND (reference sequence). As DNA, the CDR3 is TGTGCCAGTAGTATGAACCGGGACAGAGAAAACATTCAGTACTTC. The encoded protein is CASSMNRDRENIQYF.

The chain combines TRBV3-1 (or the pseudogene TRBV3-2) with TRBJ1-1; no reliable D call. Germline CDR1 is LGHDT and CDR2 is YNNKEL (reference sequence). This CDR3 region has 13 residues. V lost 3 bases and J 5 bases, leaving 10 bases between the germline ends. The CDR3 region is CASSQAGRTEAFF. Here the CDR3 DNA reads TGTGCCAGCAGCCAGGCAGGCCGGACTGAAGCTTTCTTT.

The CDR3 loop reads CASFRSDTSTDTQYF. The CDR3 region has the DNA TGTGCCAGCTTCCGTAGCGATACTAGCACAGATACGCAGTATTTT. The chain joins TRBV6-5 to TRBJ2-3, with D tentatively TRBD2 (5 bases). CDR1 and CDR2 from the germline V gene are MNHEY and SVGAGI. The CDR3 contains 15 residues. Trimming took 8 bases from V and 0 from J, leaving 15 bases between them.

The chain is built from TRBV6-1 and TRBJ1-6; 7 bases match TRBD1. This CDR3 contains 19 residues. CDR1 and CDR2 from the germline V gene are MNHNS and SASEGT. The V gene end was trimmed by 4 bases and the J gene end by 0 bases; junction bases not matched to a gene: 12. The CDR3 sequence is CASSGPTGSLSSYNSPLHF. DNA for the CDR3: TGTGCCAGCAGTGGACCGACAGGGTCACTCAGCTCCTATAATTCACCCCTCCACTTT.

This chain links TRBV5-1 with TRBJ2-1; the match to TRBD1 covers 7 bases. CDR3 length equals 14 residues. CDR1 and CDR2 (germline): SGHRS, YFSETQ. V lost 4 bases and J lost 5; bases outside the gene matches: 6. The DNA of the CDR3 is TGCGCCAGCAGCGGGAGACAGGGTGACAATGAGCAGTTCTTC. Residues: CASSGRQGDNEQFF.

This chain uses TRBV28 with TRBJ1-1; D ambiguous. Looked up from germline, CDR1 is MDHEN and CDR2 is SYDVKM. This CDR3 has 13 amino acids. Trimming removed 7 bases at V and 0 bases at J, with 9 bases between. The CDR3 region is CASKLVMNTEAFF. CDR3 nucleotide sequence: TGTGCCAGCAAACTCGTCATGAACACTGAAGCTTTCTTT.

The V and J genes are TRBV2 and TRBJ1-1, with D perhaps TRBD1 (5 bases). Per germline, CDR1 SNHLY and CDR2 FYNNEI. The CDR3 is made up of 15 amino acids. With 3 bases removed from V and 0 bases from J, the gap between germline ends came to 11 bases. CDR3 region: CASSDTGLMNTEAFF. The CDR3 DNA follows: TGTGCCAGCAGTGACACAGGCCTTATGAACACTGAAGCTTTCTTT.

The V call is TRBV25-1, the J call TRBJ2-2; TRBD2 aligns across 10 bases. Trimming took 10 bases from V and 3 from J; bases not matched to a gene: 8. The CDR3 is made up of 15 amino acids. Germline V gives CDR1 MGHDK, CDR2 SYGVNS. CDR3 sequence: CATGKGLAYTGELFF. CDR3 nucleotides: TGTGCCACCGGGAAGGGACTAGCGTACACCGGGGAGCTGTTTTTT.

The chain links TRBV3-1 (or the pseudogene TRBV3-2) to TRBJ2-5, with 11 bases identical to TRBD2. Trimming took 1 base from V and 6 from J; bases not matched to a gene: 4. This CDR3 comprises 15 residues. Germline assignment: CDR1 LGHDT and CDR2 YNNKEL (reference sequence). The CDR3: CASSQGASGRKTQYF. CDR3 in DNA: TGTGCCAGCAGCCAAGGGGCTAGCGGGAGGAAGACCCAGTACTTC.

The chain joins TRBV19 to TRBJ2-7; 7 nucleotides align to TRBD2. This CDR3 has 15 amino acids. V lost 9 bases, J lost 0 bases, and 11 bases stayed unmatched. Germline assignment: CDR1 LNHDA and CDR2 SQIVND (reference sequence). The CDR3 sequence is CASPYSGLVSYEQYF. Written as DNA, the CDR3 is TGTGCCAGCCCCTATAGCGGGCTAGTCTCCTACGAGCAGTACTTC.

With regard to this clone: Germline is not matched at one junction end, which may reflect a read error. The V call is TRBV3-1 (or the pseudogene TRBV3-2), the J call TRBJ2-5, with TRBD2 identical over 9 bases. This CDR3 has 13 residues. In germline, CDR1 is LGHDT, CDR2 YNNKEL (reference sequence). Written as DNA, the CDR3 is TGTGCCAGCAGCCAAGATAGGCGGGCTAGCGGGAACTTC. Its protein is CASSQDRRASGNF.

This clone was seen once. The rearrangement uses TRBV19 and TRBJ1-3; no clear D. Looked up from germline, CDR1 is LNHDA and CDR2 is SQIVND (reference sequence). The CDR3 length is 14 residues. Trimming took off 7 bases at V and 4 bases at J, with 14 bases between the two ends. The CDR3 loop reads CASTWAGDGNTIYF. The CDR3 coding sequence is TGTGCCAGTACCTGGGCAGGCGACGGAAACACCATATATTTT.

A single count supports this clone. V is TRBV28 and J is TRBJ2-4; TRBD1 matches at 7 bases. The V gene's germline CDR1 is MDHEN and CDR2 SYDVKM. CDR3 length equals 16 residues. V lost 3 bases and J lost 5; bases outside the gene matches: 10. The CDR3 loop reads CASSLAPGQPENIQYF. The CDR3 DNA sequence: TGTGCCAGCAGTTTGGCCCCGGGACAGCCAGAAAACATTCAGTACTTC.

This clone showed up just a few times. The gene calls are TRBV18 and TRBJ2-5; a weak D match, TRBD2 (6 bases). V lost 2 bases and J lost 2, with 12 bases in between. Germline CDR1 KGHSH, CDR2 LQKENI. The CDR3 has 15 residues. This chain's CDR3 is CASSPNAGLQETQYF. DNA of the CDR3: TGTGCCAGCTCACCAAACGCGGGGTTACAAGAGACCCAGTACTTC.

The CDR3 region has the DNA TGTGCCAGCAGCTTAGTCCCAGATCCTAACTATGGCTACACCTTC. Amino acids: CASSLVPDPNYGYTF. This sequence joins TRBV11-2 and TRBJ1-2; D is ambiguous. The CDR3 is 15 residues long. The germline CDR1 and CDR2 sequences are SGHAT and FQNNGV. Between the trimmed V and J ends, which lost 1 base and 0 bases, there was a span of 9 bases. Combining the CDR3 with reference TRBV11-2 and TRBJ1-2 gives the whole variable domain EAGVAQSPRYKIIEKRQSVAFWCNPISGHATLYWYQQILGQGPKLLIQFQNNGVVDDSQLPKDRFSAERLKGVDSTLKIQPAKLEDSAVYLCASSLVPDPNYGYTFGSGTRLTVV.

V gene TRBV9 combines with J gene TRBJ2-2, with D uncertain. Trimming took off 0 bases at V and 3 bases at J, with 12 bases between the two ends. The germline V gene has CDR1 SGDLS and CDR2 YYNGEE. There are 16 residues in the CDR3. CDR3 sequence: CASSVARAWYTGELFF. As DNA, the CDR3 is TGTGCCAGCAGCGTAGCTCGAGCGTGGTACACCGGGGAGCTGTTTTTT. Full variable domain (outside the CDR3, taken from reference TRBV9 and TRBJ2-2): DSGVTQTPKHLITATGQRVTLRCSPRSGDLSVYWYQQSLDQGLQFLIQYYNGEERAKGNILERFSAQQFPDLHSELNLSSLELGDSALYFCASSVARAWYTGELFFGEGSRLTVL.

This sequence joins TRBV28 and TRBJ2-2, with 10 bases aligning to TRBD1. The germline V gene encodes CDR1 MDHEN and CDR2 SYDVKM. Losses at the gene ends were 8 bases for V and 5 bases for J; bases not matched to a gene: 17. This CDR3 comprises 18 residues. The CDR3: CASGAPDRGRTRTGELFF. CDR3 nucleotide sequence: TGTGCCAGCGGAGCTCCAGACAGGGGGCGCACCCGAACCGGGGAGCTGTTTTTT.

The chain carries TRBV18 and TRBJ2-1; 9 nucleotides match TRBD2. The CDR3 totals 16 residues. Germline-derived CDR1 and CDR2 are KGHSH and LQKENI. J was trimmed by 7 bases and V by 3 bases; bases with no gene match: 10. The CDR3 protein is CASSPGASGMGNEQFF. The CDR3 DNA reads as TGTGCCAGCTCACCCGGGGCTAGCGGGATGGGGAATGAGCAGTTCTTC.

The CDR3 nucleotides are TGCAGCGGGCAGGGTAACTATGGCTACACCTTC. Protein product: CSGQGNYGYTF. The rearrangement joins TRBV29-1 to TRBJ1-2, with D possibly matching TRBD1 (5 bases). Looked up from germline, CDR1 is SQVTM and CDR2 is ANQGSEA. The V gene lost 7 bases and the J gene lost 1 base, with 7 bases spanning the gap. This CDR3 contains 11 residues.

A few counts support this clone. The rearrangement uses TRBV6-5 and TRBJ1-5; 11 positions match TRBD1. Germline V lookup: CDR1 MNHEY, CDR2 SVGAGI. The CDR3 covers 14 residues. V was pared by 6 bases and J by 6 bases, with 4 bases of the junction left unmatched. In nucleotides, the CDR3 is TGTGCCAGCAGCGGACAGGGGGCCGGTCAGCCCCAGCATTTT. Translation gives CASSGQGAGQPQHF.

This clone has only a few counts. The V gene is TRBV7-8, the J gene TRBJ1-6; possible D gene TRBD1, 6 bases. V was shortened by 5 bases and J by 5 bases, with 22 bases between the two germline ends. Looked up from germline, CDR1 is SGHVS and CDR2 is FQNEAQ. The CDR3 totals 18 residues. Written as DNA, the CDR3 is TGTGCCAGCAGCCCCGCAGTCTTTACAGGGAAGGATAATTCACCCCTCCACTTT. This translates into CASSPAVFTGKDNSPLHF.

The J gene is TRBJ1-1, the V gene TRBV11-3, with D unclear. The CDR3 is 13 amino acids. The germline CDR1 and CDR2 sequences are SGHNT and YENEEA. V lost 5 bases and J lost 2, with 9 bases in between. This chain's CDR3 is CASSLMSNTEAFF. DNA of the CDR3: TGTGCCAGCAGCCTAATGTCCAACACTGAAGCTTTCTTT.

On this clone: A junction boundary mismatches the germline segment, possibly from a read error. V is TRBV7-7 and J is TRBJ2-7; the D gene is possibly TRBD1 (5 bases). The germline CDR1 and CDR2 sequences are SSHAT and FNYEAQ (reference sequence). This CDR3 contains 11 residues. The CDR3 is CASSLDSQPSF. Written as DNA, the CDR3 is TGTGCTAGCAGCTTAGACAGTCAACCCTCCTTC. The full variable domain, completed using reference TRBV7-7 and TRBJ2-7, is GAGVSQSPRYKVTKRGQDVTLRCDPISSHATLYWYQQALGQGPEFLTYFNYEAQPDKSGLPSDRFSAERPEGSISTLTIQRTEQRDSAMYRCASSLDSQPSFGPGTRLTVT.

The V gene is TRBV7-2, the J gene TRBJ1-4; TRBD1 matches at 7 bases. This CDR3 is 20 amino acids long. V shed 0 bases, J shed 0 bases, and the junction held 13 bases outside the gene matches. The germline CDR1 and CDR2 sequences are SGHTA and FQGNSA. The CDR3 reads CASSLARRTGGMSTNEKLFF. As DNA, the CDR3 is TGTGCCAGCAGCTTAGCGCGGAGGACAGGAGGGATGTCAACTAATGAAAAACTGTTTTTT.

The CDR3 is CASSFSVLRGQTLYGYTF. CDR3 DNA: TGTGCCAGCAGCTTCAGTGTACTGCGTGGACAGACCCTCTATGGCTACACCTTC. The chain joins TRBV5-6 to TRBJ1-2; D might be TRBD1 (6 bases). From germline, CDR1 is SGHDT and CDR2 YYEEEE. V was pared by 2 bases and J by 4 bases, with 24 bases between. This CDR3 contains 18 residues.

The rearrangement uses TRBV28 and TRBJ2-1; 7 positions match TRBD1. From germline, CDR1 is MDHEN and CDR2 SYDVKM. The CDR3 loop spans 14 amino acids. After removal of 2 bases from V and 7 bases from J, the junction contained 5 bases not matched to a gene. CDR3 in DNA: TGTGCCAGCAGTTTAATCGGCAGGGGGAATGAGCAGTTCTTC. Translated, it gives CASSLIGRGNEQFF.

As to this clone: An end of the junction differs from the germline gene, which may be a read error. V and J are TRBV5-1 and TRBJ1-1, with a tentative D call TRBD1 (6 bases). CDR1 and CDR2 (germline): SGHRS, YFSETQ. This CDR3 contains 10 residues. The CDR3 loop is CASSLQTGSF. CDR3 bases: TGCGCCAGCAGCTTGCAAACAGGGTCCTTT.

The V call is TRBV5-1, the J call TRBJ2-2; 7 bases agree with TRBD1. From germline, CDR1 is SGHRS and CDR2 YFSETQ. The CDR3 contains 16 residues. The V segment lost 4 bases and the J segment 2 bases; nucleotides outside the gene matches: 8. The CDR3, as DNA: TGCGCCAGCAGCACAAGACAGGGCCTCAACACCGGGGAGCTGTTTTTT. Translating gives CASSTRQGLNTGELFF.